The source of this TCR beta chain is a study of CD8+CD57+ T cells in acquired aplastic anemia. Overall study: DNA per sorted CD4+ or CD8+ sample ranged about 0.17 to 27.4 ug, averaging about 3 ug.

Template material for TCR beta VDJ and CDR3 profiling consisted of genomic DNA. TCRdb reprocessed the reads via MiXCR and lists one record per CDR3 protein. Seen here are about half a million distinct CDR3 sequences, roughly a third observed once, and the top ten hold about 0.8%. In patients chosen for sequencing, flow cytometry had shown CD8+CD57+ cell expansion. Severe acquired aplastic anemia was present in every patient. The V end lost 3 bases, the J end lost 0 bases, and 18 bases lay between the germline ends. Germline CDR1 is ENHRY and CDR2 is SYGVKD. The CDR3 totals 18 residues. Study-wide results and limits: Overlapping CD8+ CDR3 repertoires of patients and controls contained approximately 28 shared sequences.

In regard to this clonotype: Antigen unknown.

Material: sorted CD4+, CD8+, or CD8+CD57+ T cells (not recorded which) from PBMCs. The chain uses TRBV10-3 and TRBJ1-3, with D possibly TRBD1 on 5 matching bases. The sequence was obtained from a human donor with aplastic anemia. The chain's CDR3 is CAISDAGKPVHSGNTIYF. CDR3 sequence (DNA): TGTGCCATCAGTGATGCAGGGAAGCCCGTACACTCTGGAAACACCATATATTTT.